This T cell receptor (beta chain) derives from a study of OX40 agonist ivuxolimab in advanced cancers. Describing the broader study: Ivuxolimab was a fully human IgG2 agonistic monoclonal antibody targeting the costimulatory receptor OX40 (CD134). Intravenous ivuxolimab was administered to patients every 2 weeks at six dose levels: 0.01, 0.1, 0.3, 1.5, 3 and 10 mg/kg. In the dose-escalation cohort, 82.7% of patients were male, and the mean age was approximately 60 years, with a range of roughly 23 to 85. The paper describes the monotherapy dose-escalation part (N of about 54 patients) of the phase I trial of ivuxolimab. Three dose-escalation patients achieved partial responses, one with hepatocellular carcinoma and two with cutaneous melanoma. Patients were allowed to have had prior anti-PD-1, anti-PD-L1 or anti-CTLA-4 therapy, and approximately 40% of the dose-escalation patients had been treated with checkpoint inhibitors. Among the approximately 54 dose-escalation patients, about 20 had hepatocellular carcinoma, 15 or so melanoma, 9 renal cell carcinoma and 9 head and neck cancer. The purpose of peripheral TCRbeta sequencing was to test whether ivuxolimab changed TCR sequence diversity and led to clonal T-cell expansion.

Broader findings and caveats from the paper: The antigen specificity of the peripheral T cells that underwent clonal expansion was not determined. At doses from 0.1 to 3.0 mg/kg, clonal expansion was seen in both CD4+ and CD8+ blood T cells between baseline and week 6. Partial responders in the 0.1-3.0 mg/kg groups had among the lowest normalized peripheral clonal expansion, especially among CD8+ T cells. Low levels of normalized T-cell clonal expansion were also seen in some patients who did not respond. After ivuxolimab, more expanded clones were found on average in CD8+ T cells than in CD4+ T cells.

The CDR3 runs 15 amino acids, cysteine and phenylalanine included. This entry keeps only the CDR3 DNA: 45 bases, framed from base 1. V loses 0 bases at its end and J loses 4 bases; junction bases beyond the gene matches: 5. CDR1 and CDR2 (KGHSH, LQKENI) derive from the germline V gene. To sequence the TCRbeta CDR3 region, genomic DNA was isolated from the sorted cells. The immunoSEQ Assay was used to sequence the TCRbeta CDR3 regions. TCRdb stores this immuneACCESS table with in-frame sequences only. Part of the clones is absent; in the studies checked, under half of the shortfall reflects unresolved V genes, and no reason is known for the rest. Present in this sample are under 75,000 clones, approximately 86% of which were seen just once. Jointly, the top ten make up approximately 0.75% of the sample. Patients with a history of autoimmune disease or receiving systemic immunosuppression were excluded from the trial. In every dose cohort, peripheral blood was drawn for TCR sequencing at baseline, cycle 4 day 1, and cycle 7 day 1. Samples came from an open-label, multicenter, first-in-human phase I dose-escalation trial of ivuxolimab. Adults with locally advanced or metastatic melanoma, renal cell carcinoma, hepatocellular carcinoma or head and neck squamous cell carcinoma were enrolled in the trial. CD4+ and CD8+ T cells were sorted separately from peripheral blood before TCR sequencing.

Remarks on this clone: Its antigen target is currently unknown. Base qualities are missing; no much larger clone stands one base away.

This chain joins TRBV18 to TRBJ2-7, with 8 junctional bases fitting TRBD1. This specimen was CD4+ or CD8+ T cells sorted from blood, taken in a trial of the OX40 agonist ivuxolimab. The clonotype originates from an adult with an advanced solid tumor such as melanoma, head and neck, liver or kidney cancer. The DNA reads TGTGCCAGCTCACCACCGGAAGGGACAGGTTACGAGCAGTACTTC. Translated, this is CASSPPEGTGYEQYF.